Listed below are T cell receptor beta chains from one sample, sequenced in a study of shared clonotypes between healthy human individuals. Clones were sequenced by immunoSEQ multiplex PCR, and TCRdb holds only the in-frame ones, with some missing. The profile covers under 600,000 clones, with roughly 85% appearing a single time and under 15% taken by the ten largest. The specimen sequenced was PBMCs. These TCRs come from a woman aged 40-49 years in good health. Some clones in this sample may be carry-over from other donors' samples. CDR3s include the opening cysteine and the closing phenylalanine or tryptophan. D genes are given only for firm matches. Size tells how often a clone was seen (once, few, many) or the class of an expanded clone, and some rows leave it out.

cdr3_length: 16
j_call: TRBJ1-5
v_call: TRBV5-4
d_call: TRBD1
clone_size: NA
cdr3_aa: CASSPRTGPSNQPQHF
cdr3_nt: TGTGCCAGCAGTCCTCGGACAGGGCCTAGCAATCAGCCCCAGCATTTT

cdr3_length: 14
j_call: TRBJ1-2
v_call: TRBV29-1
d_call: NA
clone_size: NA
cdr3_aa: CSVEVSGGDYGYTF
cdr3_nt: TGCAGCGTTGAAGTGTCGGGGGGGGACTATGGCTACACCTTC

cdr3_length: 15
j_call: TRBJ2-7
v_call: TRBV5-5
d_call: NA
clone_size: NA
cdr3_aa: CASSLVLTNTYEQYF
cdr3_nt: TGTGCCAGCAGCTTGGTGTTAACAAATACCTACGAGCAGTACTTC

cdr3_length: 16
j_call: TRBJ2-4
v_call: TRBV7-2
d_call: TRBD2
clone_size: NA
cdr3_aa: CASSLPGERGGNIQYF
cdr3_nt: TGTGCCAGCAGCCTACCTGGGGAGCGGGGGGGAAACATTCAGTACTTC

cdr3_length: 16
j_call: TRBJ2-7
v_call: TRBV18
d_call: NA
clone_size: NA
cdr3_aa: CASSPEFAGQPYEQYF
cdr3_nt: TGTGCCAGCTCACCAGAATTCGCCGGACAGCCCTACGAGCAGTACTTC

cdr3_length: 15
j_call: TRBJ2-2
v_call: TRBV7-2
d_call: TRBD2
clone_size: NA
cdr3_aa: CASSIWTGGTGELFF
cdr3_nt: TGTGCCAGCAGCATATGGACGGGGGGTACCGGGGAGCTGTTTTTT

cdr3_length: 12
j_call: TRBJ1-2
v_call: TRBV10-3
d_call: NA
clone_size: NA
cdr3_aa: CAISESRWGYTF
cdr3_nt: TGTGCCATCAGTGAGTCCCGCTGGGGCTACACCTTC

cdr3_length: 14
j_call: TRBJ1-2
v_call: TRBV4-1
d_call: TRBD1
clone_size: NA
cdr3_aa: CASSHNRGDYGYTF
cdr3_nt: TGCGCCAGCAGCCACAACAGGGGGGACTATGGCTACACCTTC

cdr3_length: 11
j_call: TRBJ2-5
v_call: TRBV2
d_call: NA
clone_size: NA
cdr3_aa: CASSYQASRYF
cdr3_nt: TGTGCCAGCAGCTATCAGGCCTCGCGATACTTC

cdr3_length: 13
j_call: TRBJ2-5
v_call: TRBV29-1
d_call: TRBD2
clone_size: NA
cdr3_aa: CSVEVAGRVTQYF
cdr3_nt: TGCAGCGTTGAAGTGGCAGGGAGGGTGACCCAGTACTTC

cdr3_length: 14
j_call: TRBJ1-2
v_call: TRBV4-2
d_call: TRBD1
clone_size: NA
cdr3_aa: CASSLQGSAYGYTF
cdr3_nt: TGTGCCAGCAGCTTACAGGGGTCAGCCTATGGCTACACCTTC

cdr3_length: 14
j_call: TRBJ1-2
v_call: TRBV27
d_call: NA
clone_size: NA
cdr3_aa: CASSPIGSGDGYTF
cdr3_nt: TGTGCCAGCAGTCCTATCGGGTCCGGTGATGGCTACACCTTC

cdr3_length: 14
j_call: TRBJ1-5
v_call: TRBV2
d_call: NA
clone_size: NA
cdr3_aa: CASSEAQGVRPQHF
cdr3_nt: TGTGCCAGCAGTGAAGCGCAGGGCGTCCGGCCCCAGCATTTT

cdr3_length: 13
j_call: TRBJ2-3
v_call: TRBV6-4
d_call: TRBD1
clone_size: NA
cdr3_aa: CASSMDREDTQYF
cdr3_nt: TGTGCCAGCAGTATGGACAGGGAAGATACGCAGTATTTT

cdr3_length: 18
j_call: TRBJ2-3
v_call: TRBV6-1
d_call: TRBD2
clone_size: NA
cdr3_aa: CASSEVRSSGRVLDTQYF
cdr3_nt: TGTGCCAGCAGTGAAGTGCGAAGTAGCGGGAGGGTGTTAGATACGCAGTATTTT

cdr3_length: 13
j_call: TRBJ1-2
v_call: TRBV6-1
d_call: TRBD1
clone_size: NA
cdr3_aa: CASRRQGDYGYTF
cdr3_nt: TGTGCCAGCAGACGACAGGGAGACTATGGCTACACCTTC

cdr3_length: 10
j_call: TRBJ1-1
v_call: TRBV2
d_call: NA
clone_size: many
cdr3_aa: CASSEVESFF
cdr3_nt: TGTGCCAGCAGTGAAGTCGAATCTTTCTTT

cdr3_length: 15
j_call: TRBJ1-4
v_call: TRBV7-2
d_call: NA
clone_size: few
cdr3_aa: CASSLLGPGDEKLFF
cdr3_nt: TGTGCCAGCAGCTTATTGGGACCGGGGGATGAAAAACTGTTTTTT

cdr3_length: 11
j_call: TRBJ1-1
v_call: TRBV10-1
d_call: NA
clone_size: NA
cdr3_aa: CASSSNTEAFF
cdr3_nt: TGCGCCAGCAGTTCGAACACTGAAGCTTTCTTT

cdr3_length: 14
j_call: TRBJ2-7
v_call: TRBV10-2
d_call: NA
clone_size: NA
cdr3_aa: CASRRGAGTYEQYF
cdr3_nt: TGCGCCAGCAGGCGGGGTGCGGGAACCTACGAGCAGTACTTC

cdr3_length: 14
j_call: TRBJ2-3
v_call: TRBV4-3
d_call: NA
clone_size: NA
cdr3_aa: CASSQERDLPTQYF
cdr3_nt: TGCGCCAGCAGCCAAGAAAGGGATCTTCCTACGCAGTATTTT

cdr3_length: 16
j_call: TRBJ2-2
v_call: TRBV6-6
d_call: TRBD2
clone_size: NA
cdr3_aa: CASSSRTSANTGELFF
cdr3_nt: TGTGCCAGCAGTTCTCGGACTAGCGCGAACACCGGGGAGCTGTTTTTT

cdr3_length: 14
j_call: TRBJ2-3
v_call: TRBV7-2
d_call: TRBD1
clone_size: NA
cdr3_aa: CASSPTGAGDTQYF
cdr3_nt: TGTGCCAGCAGCCCGACAGGGGCGGGAGATACGCAGTATTTT

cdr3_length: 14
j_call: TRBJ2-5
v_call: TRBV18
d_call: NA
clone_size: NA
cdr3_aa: CASSPSGTQETQYF
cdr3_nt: TGTGCCAGCTCGCCTTCCGGGACCCAAGAGACCCAGTACTTC

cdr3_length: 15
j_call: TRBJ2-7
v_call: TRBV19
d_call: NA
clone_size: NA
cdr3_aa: CASSILSGRTYEQYF
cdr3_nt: TGTGCCAGTAGTATTCTCAGCGGCAGAACCTACGAGCAGTACTTC

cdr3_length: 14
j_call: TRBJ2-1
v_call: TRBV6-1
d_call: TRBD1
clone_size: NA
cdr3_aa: CASSRDREYNEQFF
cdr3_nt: TGTGCCAGCAGCCGGGACAGGGAATACAATGAGCAGTTCTTC

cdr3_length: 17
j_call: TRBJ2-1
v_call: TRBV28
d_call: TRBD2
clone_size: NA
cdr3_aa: CASSLGLGLAAYNEQFF
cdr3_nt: TGTGCCAGCAGTTTAGGCCTGGGACTAGCGGCTTACAATGAGCAGTTCTTC

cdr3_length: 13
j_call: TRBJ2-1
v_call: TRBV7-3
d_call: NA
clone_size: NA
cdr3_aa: CASSLGSYNEQFF
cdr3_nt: TGTGCCAGCAGCCTCGGCTCCTACAATGAGCAGTTCTTC

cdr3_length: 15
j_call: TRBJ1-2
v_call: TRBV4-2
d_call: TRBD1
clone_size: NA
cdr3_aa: CASSQTIQGNYGYTF
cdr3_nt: TGTGCCAGCAGCCAGACAATACAGGGGAACTATGGCTACACCTTC

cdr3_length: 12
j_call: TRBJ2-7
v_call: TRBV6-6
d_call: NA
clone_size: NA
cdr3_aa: CASSHRTYEQYF
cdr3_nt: TGTGCCAGCAGCCACAGGACCTACGAGCAGTACTTC

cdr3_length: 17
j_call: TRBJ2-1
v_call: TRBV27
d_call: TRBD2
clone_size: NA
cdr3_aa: CASSPTGGRPHHNEQFF
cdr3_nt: TGTGCCAGCAGTCCTACGGGGGGGAGGCCACACCACAATGAGCAGTTCTTC

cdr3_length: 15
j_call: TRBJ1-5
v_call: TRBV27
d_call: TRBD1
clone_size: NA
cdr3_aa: CASSLGTGGNQPQHF
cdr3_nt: TGTGCCAGCAGTTTAGGGACAGGGGGCAATCAGCCCCAGCATTTT

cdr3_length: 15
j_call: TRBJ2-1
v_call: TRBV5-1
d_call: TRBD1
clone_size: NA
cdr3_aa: CASSLMGQGVNEQFF
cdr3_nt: TGCGCCAGCAGCTTGATGGGACAGGGGGTAAATGAGCAGTTCTTC

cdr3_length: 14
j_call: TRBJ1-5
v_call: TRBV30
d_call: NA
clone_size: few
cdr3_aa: CAWSTYRGNQPQHF
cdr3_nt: TGTGCCTGGAGTACGTACAGGGGCAATCAGCCCCAGCATTTT

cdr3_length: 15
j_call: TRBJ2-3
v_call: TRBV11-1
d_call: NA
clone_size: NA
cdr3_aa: CASSPVSYSTDTQYF
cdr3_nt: TGTGCCAGCAGTCCTGTTTCGTATAGCACAGATACGCAGTATTTT

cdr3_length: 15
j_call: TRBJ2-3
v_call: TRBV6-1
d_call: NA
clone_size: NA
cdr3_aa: CASIPEEGGRDTQYF
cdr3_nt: TGTGCCAGCATCCCTGAGGAGGGGGGTCGGGATACGCAGTATTTT

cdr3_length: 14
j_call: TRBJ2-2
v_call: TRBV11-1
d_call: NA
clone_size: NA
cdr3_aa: CASSLDRNTGELFF
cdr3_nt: TGTGCCAGCAGCCTGGACCGCAACACCGGGGAGCTGTTTTTT

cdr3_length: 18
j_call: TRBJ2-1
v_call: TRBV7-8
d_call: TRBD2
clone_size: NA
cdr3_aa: CASSLAGLAASSYNEQFF
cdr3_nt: TGTGCCAGCAGCTTAGCGGGGCTAGCGGCAAGCTCCTACAATGAGCAGTTCTTC

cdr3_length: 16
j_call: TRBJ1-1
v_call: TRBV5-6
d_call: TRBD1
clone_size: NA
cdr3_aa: CASSLAADRGITEAFF
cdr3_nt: TGTGCCAGCAGCTTGGCCGCAGACAGGGGGATCACTGAAGCTTTCTTT

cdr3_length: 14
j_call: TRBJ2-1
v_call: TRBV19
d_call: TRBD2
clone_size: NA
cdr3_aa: CASSASGPGYEQFF
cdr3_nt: TGTGCCAGTAGCGCTAGCGGCCCAGGCTATGAGCAGTTCTTC

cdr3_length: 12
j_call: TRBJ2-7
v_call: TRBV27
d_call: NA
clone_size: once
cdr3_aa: CASSFLGSEQYF
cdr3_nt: TGTGCCAGCAGTTTTCTAGGGAGTGAGCAGTACTTC

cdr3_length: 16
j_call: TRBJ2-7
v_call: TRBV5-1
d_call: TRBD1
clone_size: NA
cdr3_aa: CASSHTPGQGSGEQYF
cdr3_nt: TGCGCCAGCTCCCACACGCCGGGACAGGGATCGGGCGAGCAGTACTTC

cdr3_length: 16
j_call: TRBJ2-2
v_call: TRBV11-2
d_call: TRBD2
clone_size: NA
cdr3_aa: CASSLGLAGAIGELFF
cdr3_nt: TGTGCCAGCAGCTTAGGACTAGCGGGAGCAATCGGGGAGCTGTTTTTT

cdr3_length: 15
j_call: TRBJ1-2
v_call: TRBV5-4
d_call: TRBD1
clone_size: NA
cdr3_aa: CASSLTGGLGYGYTF
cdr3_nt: TGTGCCAGCAGCTTGACAGGGGGCTTAGGCTATGGCTACACCTTC

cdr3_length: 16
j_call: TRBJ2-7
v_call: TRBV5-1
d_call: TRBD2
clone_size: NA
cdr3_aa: CASSAASGGSSYEQYF
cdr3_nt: TGCGCCAGCAGCGCAGCTAGCGGGGGTAGCTCCTACGAGCAGTACTTC

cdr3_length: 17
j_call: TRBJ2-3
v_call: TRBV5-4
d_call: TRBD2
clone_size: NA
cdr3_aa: CASSLAGLAGGADTQYF
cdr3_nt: TGTGCCAGCAGCTTGGCGGGACTAGCGGGAGGGGCAGATACGCAGTATTTT

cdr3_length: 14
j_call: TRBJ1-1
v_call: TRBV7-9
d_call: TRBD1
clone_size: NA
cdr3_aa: CASSFRTGATEAFF
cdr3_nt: TGTGCCAGCAGCTTCCGGACAGGGGCCACTGAAGCTTTCTTT

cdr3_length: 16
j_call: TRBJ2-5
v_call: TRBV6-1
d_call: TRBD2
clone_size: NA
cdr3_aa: CASSAFLAGAGETQYF
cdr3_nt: TGTGCCAGCAGTGCATTCTTAGCGGGAGCGGGGGAGACCCAGTACTTC

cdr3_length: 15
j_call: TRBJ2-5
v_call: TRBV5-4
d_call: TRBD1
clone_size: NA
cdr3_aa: CASSFRQGLIETQYF
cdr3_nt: TGTGCCAGCAGCTTTCGACAGGGGCTTATTGAGACCCAGTACTTC

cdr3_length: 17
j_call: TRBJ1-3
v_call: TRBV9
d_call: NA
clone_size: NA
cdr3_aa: CASSVESGPFSGNTIYF
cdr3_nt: TGTGCCAGCAGCGTAGAGTCAGGGCCCTTCTCTGGAAACACCATATATTTT

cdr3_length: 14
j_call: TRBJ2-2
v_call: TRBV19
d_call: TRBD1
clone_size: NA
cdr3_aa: CASNPGQITGELFF
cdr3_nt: TGTGCCAGTAATCCGGGACAGATCACCGGGGAGCTGTTTTTT

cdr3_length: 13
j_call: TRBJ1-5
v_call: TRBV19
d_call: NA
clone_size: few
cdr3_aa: CASRDSSNQPQHF
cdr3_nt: TGTGCCAGTAGAGACAGTTCCAATCAGCCCCAGCATTTT

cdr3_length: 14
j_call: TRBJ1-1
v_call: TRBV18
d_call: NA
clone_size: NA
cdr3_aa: CASSPQGQNTEAFF
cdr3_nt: TGTGCCAGCTCACCACAGGGCCAGAACACTGAAGCTTTCTTT

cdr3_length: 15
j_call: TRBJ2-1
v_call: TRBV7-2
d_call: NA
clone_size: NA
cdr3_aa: CASSFLGGVGNEQFF
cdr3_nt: TGTGCCAGCAGCTTTTTAGGGGGAGTGGGAAATGAGCAGTTCTTC

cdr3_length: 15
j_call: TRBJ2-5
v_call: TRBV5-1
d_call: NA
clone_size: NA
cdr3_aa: CASSFDYSTQETQYF
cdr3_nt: TGCGCCAGCAGCTTTGACTACTCGACCCAAGAGACCCAGTACTTC